This T cell receptor (beta chain) was captured in a study of breast tumors, draining lymph nodes, adjacent tissues. MiXCR, run by TCRdb on the multiplex PCR reads, gives a single entry per CDR3 protein. The table records fewer than 15,000 distinct CDR3 sequences, more than 45% of them present only once. The germline gives CDR1 LNHDA, CDR2 SQIVND (reference sequence). Trimming stripped 5 bases from V and 0 bases from J, with 11 bases between. The CDR3 has 15 residues. This sequence originates from a female donor with breast cancer. Some clones in this sample may be carry-over from other donors' samples. This chain connects TRBV19 to TRBJ2-1, with D tentatively TRBD2 (6 bases). The sample was tumor-adjacent breast tissue. The CDR3 DNA follows: TGTGCCAGTAGTGCCGGGACTCTCTCCTACAATGAGCAGTTCTTC. It codes for CASSAGTLSYNEQFF.